The clone carrying this T cell receptor beta chain appeared many times. Using immunoSEQ multiplex PCR, the repertoire was profiled, and TCRdb retains in-frame clones only, with some absent. The table includes about 110,000 clones, less than 85% detected once. This specimen belongs to a study of blood T cell repertoires in COVID-19. Study-level information: T cells, B-cell-depleted T cells, or PBMCs supplied cDNA or gDNA.

The CDR3 extends over 14 amino acids. Germline loops: CDR1 GTSNPN, CDR2 SVGIG (reference sequence). Trimming removed 5 bases from V and 0 bases from J, with 13 bases in between. The TCR originated in a human donor with acute or convalescent COVID-19. The donor label of this sample is uncertain. Sequencing used peripheral blood. This chain links TRBV30 with TRBJ1-2, with D maybe TRBD1 (5 bases). DNA of the CDR3: TGTGCCTGGTACCGTCCAGGGCCTAACTATGGCTACACCTTC. Amino acid sequence: CAWYRPGPNYGYTF.